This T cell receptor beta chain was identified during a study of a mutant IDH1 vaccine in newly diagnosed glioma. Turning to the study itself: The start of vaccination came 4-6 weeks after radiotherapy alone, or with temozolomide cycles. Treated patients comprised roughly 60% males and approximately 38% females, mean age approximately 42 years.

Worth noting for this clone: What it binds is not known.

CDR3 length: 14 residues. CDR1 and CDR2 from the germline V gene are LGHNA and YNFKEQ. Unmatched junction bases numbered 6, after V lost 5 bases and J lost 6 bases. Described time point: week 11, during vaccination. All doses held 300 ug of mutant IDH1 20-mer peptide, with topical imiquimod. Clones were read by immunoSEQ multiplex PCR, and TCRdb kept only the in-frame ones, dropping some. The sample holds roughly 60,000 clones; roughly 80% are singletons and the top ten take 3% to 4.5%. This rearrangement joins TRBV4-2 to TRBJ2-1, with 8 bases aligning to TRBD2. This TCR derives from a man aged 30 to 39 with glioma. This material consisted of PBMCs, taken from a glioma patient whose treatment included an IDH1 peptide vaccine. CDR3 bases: TGTGCCAGCAGCAAAGGGCTAGCGGGCAATGAGCAGTTCTTC. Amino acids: CASSKGLAGNEQFF.